What follows is one TCR beta chain and its context. Germline values: CDR1 MNHEY, CDR2 SVGAGI. V shed 0 bases and J shed 7 bases, with 12 bases lying between them. The length of the CDR3 is 14 residues. The naive CD8 subset, CD45RO-negative cells positively selected for CCR7, excluded terminally differentiated effector memory CD45RA+ cells. Donors, without exception, were Caucasian adults residing in Nashville, Tennessee. These data are taken from a study of shared clonotypes between healthy human individuals. The assay used deep level. The protocol was immunoSEQ multiplex PCR, while the TCRdb copy is restricted to in-frame clones and leaves out a portion. The table has about 1.9 million clones, roughly 93% seen once.

This TCR derives from a man younger than 35 in good health. Some clones in this sample may be carry-over from other donors' samples. V and J are TRBV6-5 and TRBJ1-1, with D tentatively TRBD1 (6 bases). Sequencing was carried out using naive CD8+ T cells from PBMCs. The CDR3 sequence: CASSYSARGGEAFF. In DNA, the CDR3 is TGTGCCAGCAGTTACTCGGCGAGGGGGGGTGAAGCTTTCTTT.